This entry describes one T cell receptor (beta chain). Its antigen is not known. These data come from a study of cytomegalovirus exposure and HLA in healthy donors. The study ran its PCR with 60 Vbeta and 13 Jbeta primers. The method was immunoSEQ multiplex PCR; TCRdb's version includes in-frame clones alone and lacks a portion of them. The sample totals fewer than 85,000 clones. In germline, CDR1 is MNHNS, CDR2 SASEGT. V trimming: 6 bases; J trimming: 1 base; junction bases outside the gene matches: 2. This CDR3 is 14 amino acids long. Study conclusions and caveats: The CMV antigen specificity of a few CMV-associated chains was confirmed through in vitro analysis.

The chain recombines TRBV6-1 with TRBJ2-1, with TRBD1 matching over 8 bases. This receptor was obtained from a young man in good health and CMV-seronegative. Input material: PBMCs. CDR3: CASSDRGSYNEQFF. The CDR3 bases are TGTGCCAGCAGCGACAGGGGATCCTACAATGAGCAGTTCTTC.